The 3 T cell receptor beta chains below were found in one sample sequenced in a study of cytotoxic CD8 clonotypes in ibrutinib-treated CLL. Sequenced by immunoSEQ multiplex PCR; TCRdb stores in-frame clones only, minus some. The sample records some 150,000 clones, approximately 80% being singletons. The input for sequencing was PBMCs, taken after 36 months of ibrutinib treatment. The origin of the receptors is a human donor with chronic lymphocytic leukemia.

This clone showed up just once. V and J are TRBV6-5 and TRBJ2-5; a weak D match, TRBD1 (5 bases). The CDR3 has 12 amino acids. The V gene's germline CDR1 is MNHEY and CDR2 SVGAGI. V was clipped by 6 bases and J by 4 bases, with 9 bases between them. This chain's CDR3 is CASSQRGETQYF. The CDR3 DNA sequence: TGTGCCAGCAGCCAAAGGGGAGAGACCCAGTACTTC.

This clone was counted a few times. The rearrangement joins TRBV18 to TRBJ1-5; D is uncertain. The CDR3 has 13 amino acids. V gave up 0 bases and J gave up 3 bases, with 3 bases separating them. The germline V gene encodes CDR1 KGHSH and CDR2 LQKENI. CDR3 nucleotides: TGTGCCAGCTCACCACCGAACAATCAGCCCCAGCATTTT. As protein: CASSPPNNQPQHF.

The chain carries TRBV5-1 and TRBJ1-1; tentative D call: TRBD1 (6 bases). Germline V gives CDR1 SGHRS, CDR2 YFSETQ. The CDR3 loop spans 16 amino acids. The V gene lost 0 bases and the J gene lost 5 bases, with 17 bases spanning the gap. The CDR3 DNA sequence: TGCGCCAGCAGCTTGGGTGGAACAGGGAGTGGGACTGAAGCTTTCTTT. It codes for CASSLGGTGSGTEAFF.